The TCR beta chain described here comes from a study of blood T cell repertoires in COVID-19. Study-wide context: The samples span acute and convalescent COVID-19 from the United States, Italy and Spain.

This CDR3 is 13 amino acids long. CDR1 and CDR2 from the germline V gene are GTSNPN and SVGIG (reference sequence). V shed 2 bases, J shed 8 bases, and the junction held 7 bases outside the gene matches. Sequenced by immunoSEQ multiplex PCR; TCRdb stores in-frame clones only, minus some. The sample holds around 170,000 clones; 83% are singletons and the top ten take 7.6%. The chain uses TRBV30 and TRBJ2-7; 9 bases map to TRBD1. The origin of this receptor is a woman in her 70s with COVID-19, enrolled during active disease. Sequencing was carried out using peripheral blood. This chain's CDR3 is CAWSRGQGPKQYF. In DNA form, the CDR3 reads TGTGCCTGGAGTCGTGGACAGGGGCCAAAGCAGTACTTC. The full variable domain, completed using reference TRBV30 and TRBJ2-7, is SQTIHQWPATLVQPVGSPLSLECTVEGTSNPNLYWYRQAAGRGLQLLFYSVGIGQISSEVPQNLSASRPQDRQFILSSKKLLLSDSGFYLCAWSRGQGPKQYFGPGTRLTVT.